These 24 T cell receptor beta chains share one sample of origin, sequenced in a study of T cell clonality in common variable immunodeficiency. Method: immunoSEQ multiplex PCR; TCRdb's copy keeps in-frame clones and lacks some. The sample yields about 35,000 clones, without any singletons. Sequenced: peripheral blood mononuclear cells. The receptors were sampled from a person between 18 and 70 years old in good health.

This clone was seen more than once but under ten times. The read is 3 residues too short to cover the CDR3 end, so that end is filled in from the germline J gene. The chain links TRBV19 to TRBJ1-5; perhaps TRBD1 as D (6 bases). Germline lookup yields CDR1 LNHDA and CDR2 SQIVND (reference sequence). Trimming stripped 6 bases from V and 4 bases from J, with 16 bases between. The CDR3 runs 15 residues. The CDR3 loop is CASSFQGSFNQPQHF. The CDR3 bases that were read are TGTGCCAGTAGCTTTCAGGGGTCGTTTAATCAGCCC.

This clone has ten or more counts. The CDR3 end is not reached by the read, which stops 3 residues before it; the germline J gene fills it in. The V call is TRBV12-3 or TRBV12-4, the J call TRBJ1-4; D gene ambiguous. This CDR3 has 18 amino acids. Trimming removed 0 bases from V and 0 bases from J, with 14 bases in between. CDR3 region: CASSLARVLGATNEKLFF. The CDR3 DNA, read in part, is TGTGCCAGCAGTTTAGCGAGGGTGCTGGGTGCAACTAATGAAAAA.

In this sample, this clone turned up many times. The read is 3 residues too short to cover the CDR3 end, so that end is filled in from the germline J gene. The chain joins TRBV19 to TRBJ2-7; maybe TRBD1 (6 bases). Per germline, CDR1 LNHDA and CDR2 SQIVND (reference sequence). Trimming took off 0 bases at V and 4 bases at J, with 10 bases between the two ends. This CDR3 is built from 14 residues. The covered CDR3 bases are TGTGCCAGTAGTATAGACGGACAGAATTACGAG. Protein: CASSIDGQNYE. The CDR3 as a whole reads CASSIDGQNYEQYF.

This clone was observed at least ten times. The read stops 3 residues short of the end of the CDR3; the missing end is completed from the germline J gene. The chain employs TRBV5-1 and TRBJ2-3; 11 bases fit TRBD2. This CDR3 spans 15 amino acids. The V gene's germline CDR1 is SGHRS and CDR2 YFSETQ. Trimming at V came to 1 base and at J to 4 bases, leaving 2 bases not matched to a gene. The CDR3 bases that were read are TGCGCCAGCAGCTTGACTAGCGGGAGATCAGATACG. It yields the protein CASSLTSGRSDT. The whole CDR3 is CASSLTSGRSDTQYF.

This clone was detected many times. The CDR3 end falls 3 residues outside the read, so it is completed with the germline J gene. The V call is TRBV19, the J call TRBJ2-4; D possibly corresponds to TRBD1 (6 bases). The CDR3 runs 16 residues. Germline V CDR1 and CDR2: LNHDA, SQIVND (reference sequence). Trimming removed 5 bases from V and 1 base from J, with 15 bases in between. This CDR3 is CASSAGQRRAKNIQYF. The part of the CDR3 DNA that was read is TGTGCCAGTAGTGCTGGACAGCGGAGGGCCAAAAACATT.

This clone has at least ten counts. Read data end 3 residues before the CDR3 end; the end is taken from the germline J gene. The genes are TRBV20-1 and TRBJ2-1; TRBD2 matches at 8 bases. Germline CDR1 DFQATT, CDR2 SNEGSKA (reference sequence). Unmatched junction bases numbered 8, after V lost 3 bases and J lost 1 base. The CDR3 has 16 amino acids. CDR3 bases read: TGCAGTGCTAGGAAGAGCGGGAGCCTGTCCTACAATGAG. Its translation: CSARKSGSLSYNE. The complete CDR3 sequence is CSARKSGSLSYNEQFF.

This clone was found many times. The DNA ends 3 residues before the CDR3 does, and the rest of the CDR3 is filled in from the germline J gene. V is TRBV7-9 and J is TRBJ1-2; no clear D. The CDR3 covers 15 residues. Trimming shortened V by 5 bases and J by 2 bases, and 15 bases separated the two germline ends. In germline, CDR1 is SEHNR, CDR2 FQNEAQ (reference sequence). The CDR3 loop is CASSPSGLGNYGYTF. The CDR3 DNA, read in part, is TGTGCCAGCAGCCCTTCCGGACTGGGAAACTATGGC.

This clone has ten or more counts. The read is 3 residues too short to cover the CDR3 end, so that end is filled in from the germline J gene. The chain is built from TRBV13 and TRBJ2-2; 10 bases line up with TRBD1. CDR1 and CDR2 (germline): PRHDT, FYEKMQ (reference sequence). The V gene end was trimmed by 5 bases and the J gene end by 1 base; junction bases not matched to a gene: 4. The CDR3 contains 16 residues. The CDR3 loop reads CASSNDRGLNTGELFF. The covered CDR3 bases are TGTGCCAGCAGCAATGACAGGGGGCTGAACACCGGGGAG.

This clone was detected many times. From the germline J gene comes the end of the CDR3, since the read stops 3 residues before it. This chain uses TRBV5-1 with TRBJ1-4; maybe TRBD1 (6 bases). Trimming cost V 2 bases and J 3 bases, with 14 bases left between them. In germline, CDR1 is SGHRS, CDR2 YFSETQ. CDR3 length: 16 residues. The sequenced part of the CDR3 DNA is TGCGCCAGCAGCTTAGGACAGCCAGTGGCTAATGAAAAA. This sequence encodes CASSLGQPVANEK. The full CDR3 protein is CASSLGQPVANEKLFF.

This clone has more than one count but fewer than ten. The read comes to an end 3 residues before the CDR3 does, leaving the germline J gene to fill in the end. The chain couples TRBV10-2 to TRBJ2-7; 8 bases fit TRBD1. Trimming at V came to 2 bases and at J to 3 bases, leaving 3 bases not matched to a gene. Germline CDR1 WSHSY, CDR2 SAAADI. This CDR3 contains 14 residues. The DNA read from the CDR3 is TGCGCCAGCAGTGAGCGGACAGGGAGCTACGAG. Encoded protein: CASSERTGSYE. The CDR3 in full is CASSERTGSYEQYF.

Details on this clone: Coverage ceases 3 residues before the CDR3 finishes, and the germline J gene fills in the end. V gene TRBV19 combines with J gene TRBJ2-3; 8 bases agree with TRBD2. Germline V gene lookup returns CDR1 LNHDA and CDR2 SQIVND (reference sequence). V shed 3 bases and J 4 bases; nucleotides not matched to a gene: 9. The CDR3 sequence is 16 residues long. The sequenced CDR3 bases are TGTGCCAGTAGTATGAGGAGCGGGAGTGTAGCAGATACG. It yields the protein CASSMRSGSVADT. The CDR3 in full is CASSMRSGSVADTQYF.

This clone was observed at least ten times. The read is 3 residues too short to cover the CDR3 end, so that end is filled in from the germline J gene. The V and J genes are TRBV12-3 or TRBV12-4 and TRBJ1-4, with 10 nucleotides matching TRBD1. V lost 4 bases and J lost 2; bases outside the gene matches: 4. The CDR3 consists of 16 residues. The CDR3 spells CASSSRDRGTNEKLFF. CDR3 DNA, as far as it was read: TGTGCCAGCAGTTCCCGGGACAGGGGTACTAATGAAAAA.

This clone was observed at least ten times. The read ends 3 residues shy of where the CDR3 ends; the end is completed using the germline J gene. The rearrangement links TRBV20-1 to TRBJ1-3; D gene ambiguous. The germline V gene has CDR1 DFQATT and CDR2 SNEGSKA (reference sequence). The CDR3 runs to 13 residues. V lost 6 bases and J lost 0, with 9 bases in between. CDR3 in amino acids: CSAPRSSGNTIYF. CDR3 DNA (partial): TGCAGTGCACCTCGTAGCTCTGGAAACACC.

This clone was recorded many times. The read comes to an end 3 residues before the CDR3 does, leaving the germline J gene to fill in the end. This chain links TRBV7-6 with TRBJ1-2, with 8 positions matching TRBD1. The CDR3 loop spans 13 amino acids. Trimming at V came to 5 bases and at J to 3 bases, leaving 2 bases not matched to a gene. Germline lookup yields CDR1 SGHVS and CDR2 FNYEAQ. CDR3 sequence reads: CASSPGGHYGYTF. The sequenced part of the CDR3 DNA is TGTGCCAGCAGCCCAGGGGGCCACTATGGC.

This clone has at least ten counts. From the germline J gene comes the end of the CDR3, since the read stops 3 residues before it. This chain uses TRBV20-1 with TRBJ1-2, with 9 bases lining up with TRBD1. The germline V gene has CDR1 DFQATT and CDR2 SNEGSKA (reference sequence). CDR3 length: 14 amino acids. The junction had 10 bases not matched to a gene; V was cut back by 5 bases and J by 6 bases. CDR3 in amino acids: CSAFDTQGAHGYTF. The CDR3 DNA, read in part, is TGCAGTGCTTTTGATACACAGGGGGCTCATGGC.

Ten or more counts support this clone. The CDR3 end falls 3 residues outside the read, so it is completed with the germline J gene. The chain is built from TRBV19 and TRBJ1-6; 10 positions agree with TRBD1. This CDR3 comprises 15 residues. The germline V gene has CDR1 LNHDA and CDR2 SQIVND (reference sequence). V lost 5 bases, J lost 5 bases, and 3 bases stayed unmatched. CDR3 region: CASSPGTGDNSPLHF. Partial CDR3 DNA: TGTGCCAGTAGTCCTGGGACAGGGGATAATTCACCC.

This clone was seen more than once but under ten times. From the germline J gene comes the end of the CDR3, since the read stops 3 residues before it. The V and J genes are TRBV7-9 and TRBJ2-5; 11 nucleotides match TRBD1. Germline lookup yields CDR1 SEHNR and CDR2 FQNEAQ (reference sequence). This CDR3 is built from 14 residues. J gave up 4 bases and V 7 bases, and 5 bases lay outside the gene matches. Here the CDR3 reads CASTWGQGGETQYF. CDR3 DNA, as far as it was read: TGTGCCAGCACCTGGGGACAGGGGGGAGAGACC. The whole variable domain, remainder taken from reference TRBV7-9 and TRBJ2-5, is DTGVSQNPRHKITKRGQNVTFRCDPISEHNRLYWYRQTLGQGPEFLTYFQNEAQLEKSRLLSDRFSAERPKGSFSTLEIQRTEQGDSAMYLCASTWGQGGETQYFGPGTRLLVL.

In its sample, this clone was seen many times. Compared with germline, one end of the junction differs, possibly owing to a read error. The read comes to an end 3 residues before the CDR3 does, leaving the germline J gene to fill in the end. The chain is built from TRBV6-4 and TRBJ2-3; 11 bases line up with TRBD2. Germline V gene lookup returns CDR1 MRHNA and CDR2 SNTAGT. CDR3 length: 16 residues. The CDR3 sequence: CASRDWGLADTDTQYF. The covered CDR3 bases are TGTGCCAGCAGGGACTGGGGACTAGCGGACACAGATACG.

This clone was observed at least ten times. Coverage ceases 3 residues before the CDR3 finishes, and the germline J gene fills in the end. The chain links TRBV18 to TRBJ1-4; D ambiguous. With 4 bases removed from V and 2 bases from J, the gap between germline ends came to 5 bases. CDR1 and CDR2 from the germline V gene are KGHSH and LQKENI. The CDR3 extends over 13 amino acids. CDR3 loop: CASSQGTNEKLFF. CDR3 DNA (partial): TGTGCCAGCTCACAGGGTACTAATGAAAAA.

This clone was recorded at least ten times. The CDR3 end lies 3 residues beyond the end of the read and is filled in from the germline J gene. V gene TRBV5-1 combines with J gene TRBJ1-2; maybe TRBD1 (6 bases). The CDR3 covers 13 residues. V lost 4 bases to trimming and J lost 7 bases, with 14 bases between them. Germline V gene sequence: CDR1 SGHRS, CDR2 YFSETQ. CDR3 bases read: TGCGCCAGCAGCGCCAACAGGGAACGTGGC. Protein product: CASSANRERG. The whole CDR3 reads CASSANRERGYTF.

This clone was recorded at least ten times. With the read ending 3 residues before the CDR3 end, the germline J gene is used to fill in that end. The chain recombines TRBV30 with TRBJ1-1; no reliable D call. Germline assignment: CDR1 GTSNPN and CDR2 SVGIG (reference sequence). This CDR3 is 13 amino acids long. V dropped 2 bases and J dropped 3 bases, with 10 bases sitting between them. This chain's CDR3 is CAWSRGSDTEAFF. The covered CDR3 bases are TGTGCCTGGAGTAGAGGGTCGGACACTGAA.

This clone was seen ten or more times. The CDR3 end lies 3 residues beyond the end of the read and is filled in from the germline J gene. This chain connects TRBV20-1 to TRBJ2-3, with 15 positions matching TRBD2. V was clipped by 6 bases and J by 4 bases; unmatched bases: 14. This CDR3 is built from 18 residues. Germline loops: CDR1 DFQATT, CDR2 SNEGSKA (reference sequence). The CDR3: CSAPGLAGGLPPADTQYF. The DNA read from the CDR3 is TGCAGTGCCCCGGGACTAGCGGGAGGCCTACCACCCGCAGATACG.

This clone came up many times. The read ends 3 residues early relative to the CDR3; the germline J gene fills the gap. The chain is built from TRBV19 and TRBJ2-1, with 10 nucleotides matching TRBD2. Germline V gene sequence: CDR1 LNHDA, CDR2 SQIVND (reference sequence). V was pared by 6 bases and J by 4 bases, with 6 bases of the junction left unmatched. The CDR3 has 15 residues. The CDR3 bases that were read are TGTGCCAGTAGCCCAACTAGCGGGAATTACAATGAG. Its translation is CASSPTSGNYNE. The whole CDR3 protein is CASSPTSGNYNEQFF.

The sample holds many counts of this clone. The CDR3 spells CASLTVPGQGNQPQHF. The DNA read from the CDR3 is TGTGCCAGCCTTACGGTCCCTGGACAGGGGAATCAGCCC. V and J are TRBV28 and TRBJ1-5; 9 nucleotides match TRBD1. The CDR3 goes on 3 residues after the read ends, and that part is filled in from the germline J gene. The CDR3 runs 16 residues. Unmatched junction bases numbered 12, after V lost 8 bases and J lost 4 bases. Germline V lookup: CDR1 MDHEN, CDR2 SYDVKM.